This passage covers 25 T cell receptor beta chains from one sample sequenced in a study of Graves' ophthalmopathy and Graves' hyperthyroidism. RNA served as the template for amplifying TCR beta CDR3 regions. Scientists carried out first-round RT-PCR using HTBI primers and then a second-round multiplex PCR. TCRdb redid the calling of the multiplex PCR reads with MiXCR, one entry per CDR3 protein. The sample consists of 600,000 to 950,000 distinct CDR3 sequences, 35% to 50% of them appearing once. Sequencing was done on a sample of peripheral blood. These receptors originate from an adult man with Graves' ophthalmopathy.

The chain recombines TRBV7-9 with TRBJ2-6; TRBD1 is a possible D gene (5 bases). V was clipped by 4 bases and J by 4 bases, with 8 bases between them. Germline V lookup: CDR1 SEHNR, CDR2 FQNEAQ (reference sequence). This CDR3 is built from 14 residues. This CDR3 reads CASSSWTGANVLTF. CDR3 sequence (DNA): TGTGCCAGCAGCTCGTGGACAGGGGCCAACGTCCTGACTTTC. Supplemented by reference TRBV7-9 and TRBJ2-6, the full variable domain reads DTGVSQNPRHKITKRGQNVTFRCDPISEHNRLYWYRQTLGQGPEFLTYFQNEAQLEKSRLLSDRFSAERPKGSFSTLEIQRTEQGDSAMYLCASSSWTGANVLTFGAGSRLTVL.

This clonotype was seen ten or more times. CDR3 amino acids: CASSDWGRSNSPLHF. In nucleotides, the CDR3 is TGTGCCAGCAGTGATTGGGGTAGATCTAATTCACCCCTCCACTTT. The chain couples TRBV2 to TRBJ1-6; D gene unclear. Germline assignment: CDR1 SNHLY and CDR2 FYNNEI. V was trimmed by 3 bases and J by 6 bases, leaving 12 bases between them. The CDR3 sequence is 15 residues long.

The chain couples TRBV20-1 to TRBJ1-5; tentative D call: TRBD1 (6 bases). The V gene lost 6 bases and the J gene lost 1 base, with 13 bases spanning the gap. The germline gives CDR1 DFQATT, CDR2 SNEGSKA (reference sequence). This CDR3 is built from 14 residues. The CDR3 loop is CSAKTGSSNQPQHF. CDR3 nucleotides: TGCAGTGCAAAAACAGGGTCGAGCAATCAGCCCCAGCATTTT.

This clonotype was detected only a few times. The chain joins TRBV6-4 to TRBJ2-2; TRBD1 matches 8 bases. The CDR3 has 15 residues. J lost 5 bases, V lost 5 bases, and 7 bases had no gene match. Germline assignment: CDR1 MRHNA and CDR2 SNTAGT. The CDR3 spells CASSYDRGWTGELFF. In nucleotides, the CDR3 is TGTGCCAGCAGTTACGACAGGGGATGGACCGGGGAGCTGTTTTTT.

DNA for the CDR3: TGTGCCAGCAGCCTACAGACAGGGGCAGGGAACTATGGCTACACCTTC. Translating gives CASSLQTGAGNYGYTF. The chain joins TRBV12-3 or TRBV12-4 to TRBJ1-2, with 8 bases aligning to TRBD1. V was clipped by 6 bases and J by 2 bases; unmatched bases: 11. The CDR3 runs to 16 residues.

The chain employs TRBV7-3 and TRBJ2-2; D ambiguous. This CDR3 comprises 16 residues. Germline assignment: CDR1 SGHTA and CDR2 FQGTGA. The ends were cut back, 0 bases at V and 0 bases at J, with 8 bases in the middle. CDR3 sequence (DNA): TGTGCCAGCAGCTTAACGGGATCTACGAACACCGGGGAGCTGTTTTTT. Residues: CASSLTGSTNTGELFF.

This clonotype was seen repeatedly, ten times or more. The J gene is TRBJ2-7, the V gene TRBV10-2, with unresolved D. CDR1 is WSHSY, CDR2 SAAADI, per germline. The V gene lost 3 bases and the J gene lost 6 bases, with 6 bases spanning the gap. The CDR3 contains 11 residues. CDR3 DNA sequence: TGCGCCAGCAGTGAAGCCGGCGAGCAGTACTTC. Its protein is CASSEAGEQYF.

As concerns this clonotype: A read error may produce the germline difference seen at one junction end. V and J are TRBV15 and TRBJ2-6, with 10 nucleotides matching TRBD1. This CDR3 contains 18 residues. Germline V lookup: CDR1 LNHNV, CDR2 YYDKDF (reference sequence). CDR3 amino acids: CATSGTGAKGSGANVLTF. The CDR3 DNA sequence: TGCGCCACCAGCGGGACAGGGGCCAAAGGCTCTGGGGCCAACGTCCTGACTTTC.

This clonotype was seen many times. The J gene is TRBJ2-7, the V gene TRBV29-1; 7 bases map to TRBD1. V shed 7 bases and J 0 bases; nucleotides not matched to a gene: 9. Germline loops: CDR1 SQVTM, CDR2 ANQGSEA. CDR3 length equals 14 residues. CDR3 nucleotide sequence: TGCAGCGCTGCTCAGGGGGTTAGCTCCTACGAGCAGTACTTC. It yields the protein CSAAQGVSSYEQYF.

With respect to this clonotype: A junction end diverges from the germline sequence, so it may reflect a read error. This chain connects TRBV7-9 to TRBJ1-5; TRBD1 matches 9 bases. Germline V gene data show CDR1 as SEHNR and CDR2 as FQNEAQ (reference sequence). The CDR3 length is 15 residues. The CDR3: CASSHSGQGISPQHF. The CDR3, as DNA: TGCGCCAGCAGCCACTCCGGACAGGGGATCTCCCCCCAGCATTTT.

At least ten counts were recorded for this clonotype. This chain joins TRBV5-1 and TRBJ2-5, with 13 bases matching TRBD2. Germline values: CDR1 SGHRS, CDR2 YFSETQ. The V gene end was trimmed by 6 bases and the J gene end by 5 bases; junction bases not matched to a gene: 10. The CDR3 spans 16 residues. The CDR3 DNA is TGCGCCAGCACCCCGGGACTAGCGGGAATCGGGGAGACCCAGTACTTC. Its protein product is CASTPGLAGIGETQYF.

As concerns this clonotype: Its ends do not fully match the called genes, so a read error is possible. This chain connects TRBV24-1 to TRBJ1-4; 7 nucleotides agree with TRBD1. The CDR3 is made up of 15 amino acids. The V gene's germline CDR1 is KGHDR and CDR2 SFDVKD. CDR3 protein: CASSTPDRKTEKLFF. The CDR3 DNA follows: TGTGCCAGCAGTACTCCGGACAGGAAGACTGAAAAACTGTTTTTT.

The CDR3 region is CASSGEHAGTRTYEQYF. CDR3 coding DNA: TGTGCCAGCAGTGGTGAACATGCCGGGACAAGGACCTACGAGCAGTACTTC. The chain links TRBV25-1 to TRBJ2-7, with a tentative D call TRBD1 (6 bases). This CDR3 region has 17 residues. Per germline, CDR1 MGHDK and CDR2 SYGVNS. Trimming stripped 4 bases from V and 2 bases from J, with 21 bases between.

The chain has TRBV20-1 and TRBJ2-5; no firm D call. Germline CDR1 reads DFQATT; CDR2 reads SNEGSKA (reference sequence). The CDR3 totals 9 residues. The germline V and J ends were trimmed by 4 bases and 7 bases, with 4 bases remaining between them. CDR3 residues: CSAKGTQYF. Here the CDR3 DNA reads TGCAGTGCTAAAGGGACCCAGTACTTC.

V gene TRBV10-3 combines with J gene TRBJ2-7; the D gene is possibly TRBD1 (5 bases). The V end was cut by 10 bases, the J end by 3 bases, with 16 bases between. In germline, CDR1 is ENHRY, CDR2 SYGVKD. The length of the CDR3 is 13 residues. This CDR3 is CASSPATDYEQYF. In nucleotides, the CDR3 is TGTGCCAGCTCACCAGCGACAGACTACGAGCAGTACTTC.

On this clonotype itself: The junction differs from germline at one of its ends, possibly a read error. In nucleotides, the CDR3 is TGTGCCAGCAGTTTACACCCGAGGGGCAATCAGCCCCAGCATTTT. It encodes CASSLHPRGNQPQHF. J is TRBJ1-5 and V is TRBV24-1; D ambiguous. The CDR3 is 15 amino acids. Looked up from germline, CDR1 is KGHDR and CDR2 is SFDVKD.

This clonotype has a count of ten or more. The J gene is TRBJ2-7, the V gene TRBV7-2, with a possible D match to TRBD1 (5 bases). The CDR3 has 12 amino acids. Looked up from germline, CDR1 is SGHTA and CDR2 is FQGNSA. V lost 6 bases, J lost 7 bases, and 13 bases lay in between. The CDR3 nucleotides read TGTGCCAGCAGTCGGACACCTCTGGAGCAGTACTTC. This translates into CASSRTPLEQYF. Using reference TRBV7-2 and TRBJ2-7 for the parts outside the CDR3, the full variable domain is GAGVSQSPSNKVTEKGKDVELRCDPISGHTALYWYRQSLGQGLEFLIYFQGNSAPDKSGLPSDRFSAERTGGSVSTLTIQRTQQEDSAVYLCASSRTPLEQYFGPGTRLTVT.

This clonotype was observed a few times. The CDR3 loop reads CASSAASEIGEKLFF. DNA for the CDR3: TGTGCCAGCAGCGCAGCCTCGGAAATAGGTGAAAAACTGTTTTTT. The chain joins TRBV10-3 to TRBJ1-4; D is undetermined. This CDR3 has 15 amino acids. Per the germline V gene, CDR1 is ENHRY and CDR2 is SYGVKD. V lost 10 bases, J lost 7 bases, and 22 bases lay in between.

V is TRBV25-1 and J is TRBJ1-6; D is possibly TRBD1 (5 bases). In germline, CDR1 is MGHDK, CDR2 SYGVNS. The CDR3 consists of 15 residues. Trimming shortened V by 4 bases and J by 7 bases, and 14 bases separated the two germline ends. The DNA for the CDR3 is TGTGCCAGCAGTGCTAGTCAGGGTAGCAATTCACCCCTCCACTTT. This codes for CASSASQGSNSPLHF.

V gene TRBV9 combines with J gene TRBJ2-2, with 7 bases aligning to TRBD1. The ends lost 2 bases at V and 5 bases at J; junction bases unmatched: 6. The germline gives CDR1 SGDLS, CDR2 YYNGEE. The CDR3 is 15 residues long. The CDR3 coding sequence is TGTGCCAGCAGCGTGAGACAGGGTCGGACCGGGGAGCTGTTTTTT. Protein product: CASSVRQGRTGELFF.

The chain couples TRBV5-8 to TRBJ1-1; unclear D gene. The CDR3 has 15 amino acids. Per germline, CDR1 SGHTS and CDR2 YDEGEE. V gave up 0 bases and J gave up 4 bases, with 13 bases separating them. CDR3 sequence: CASSLVFGVGTEAFF. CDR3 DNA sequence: TGTGCCAGCAGCTTGGTATTCGGGGTTGGCACTGAAGCTTTCTTT.

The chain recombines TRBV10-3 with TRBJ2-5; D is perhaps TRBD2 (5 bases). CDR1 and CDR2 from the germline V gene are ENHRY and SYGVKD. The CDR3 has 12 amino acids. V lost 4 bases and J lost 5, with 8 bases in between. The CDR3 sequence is CAISGREETQYF. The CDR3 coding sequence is TGTGCCATCAGTGGAAGGGAGGAGACCCAGTACTTC.

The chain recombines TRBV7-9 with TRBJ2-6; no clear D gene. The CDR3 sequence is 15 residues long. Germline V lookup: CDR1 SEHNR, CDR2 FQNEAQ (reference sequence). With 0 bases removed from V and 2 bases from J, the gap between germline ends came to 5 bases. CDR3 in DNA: TGTGCCAGCAGCTTAGCGGCCGCTGGGGCCAACGTCCTGACTTTC. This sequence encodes CASSLAAAGANVLTF.

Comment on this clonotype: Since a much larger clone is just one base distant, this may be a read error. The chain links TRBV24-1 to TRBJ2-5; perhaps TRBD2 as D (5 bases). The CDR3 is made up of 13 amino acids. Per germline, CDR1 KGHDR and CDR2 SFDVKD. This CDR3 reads CAISDTLVETQYF. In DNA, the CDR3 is TGTGCCATCAGTGATACACTAGTAGAGACCCAGTACTTC.

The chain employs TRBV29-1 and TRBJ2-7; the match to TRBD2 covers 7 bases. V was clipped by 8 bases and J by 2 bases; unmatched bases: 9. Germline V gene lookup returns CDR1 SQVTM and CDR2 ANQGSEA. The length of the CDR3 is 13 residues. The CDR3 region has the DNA TGCAGCCCTGGGAGGGCTTCACCCTACGAGCAGTACTTC. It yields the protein CSPGRASPYEQYF.